Detailed here is one TCR beta chain. Its antigen remains unknown. This specimen belongs to a study of blood T cells in healthy people across ages. Overall study results and limits: CMV status of donors was unknown, possibly confounding expanded clonotype changes. While age rose, TCR beta diversity per million T cells dropped in a roughly linear way.

Then a second PCR, running roughly 7 to 11 cycles, was carried out with a sample-barcoded 5' primer and a J-beta primer mix. TCRdb re-analysed the 5' RACE reads in MiXCR, keeping a single row per CDR3 protein. Of around 990,000 distinct CDR3 sequences in the sample, more than 30% were seen once. This CDR3 is built from 17 residues. The J segment lost 5 bases and the V segment lost 1 base, leaving 6 bases of the junction unmatched. CDR1 is SGHRS, CDR2 YFSETQ, per germline. V and J are TRBV5-1 and TRBJ2-3; TRBD2 matches 14 bases. Material: blood. This sequence originates from a man younger than 35 in good health. CDR3: CASSLPTSGGAGDTQYF. DNA for the CDR3: TGCGCCAGCAGCTTGCCGACTAGCGGGGGGGCTGGAGATACGCAGTATTTT.